The rows below give T cell receptor beta chains drawn from one sample of a study of T cell repertoires in cytomegalovirus infection. TCRdb fed the reads into MiXCR, producing one record per CDR3 protein. The table shows approximately 250,000 distinct CDR3 sequences, with roughly 9% occurring only once. The sequencing input was PBMCs. These receptors all come from a human donor in good health (CMV status not recorded). Some clones in this sample may be carry-over from other donors' samples. CDR3s include the opening cysteine and the closing phenylalanine or tryptophan. Fields, in order: D gene, J gene, clone size, CDR3 length, V gene, CDR3 DNA, CDR3 protein. D genes are given only for firm matches. Part of the rows lack a size; the others show once, few, many or a class for expanded clones.

-,TRBJ1-1,many,15,TRBV11-2,TGTGCCAGCAGCTTAGAGCGGGGACGGGACACTGAAGCTTTCTTT,CASSLERGRDTEAFF
-,TRBJ1-5,-,17,TRBV7-2,TGTGCCAGCAGCTTAGTAGGGGGGGGCGCGAGCAATCAGCCCCAGCATTTT,CASSLVGGGASNQPQHF
-,TRBJ2-5,few,12,TRBV7-7,TGTGCTAGCAAGCCGGCCCGGGATGCCCAGTACTTC,CASKPARDAQYF
-,TRBJ1-5,few,14,TRBV20-1,TGCAGTGCTAGCGGGGGGGTGAATTTACAGCCCCAGCATTTT,CSASGGVNLQPQHF
TRBD2,TRBJ2-7,few,14,TRBV3-1,TGTGCCAGCAGCCGAGGACTAGCGGGAGGAGGGCAGTACTTC,CASSRGLAGGGQYF
-,TRBJ1-2,-,12,TRBV7-2,TGTGCCAGCAGCCTTCTCGGAACACCGGGCACCTTC,CASSLLGTPGTF
TRBD2,TRBJ2-7,many,16,TRBV27,TGTGCCAGCAGGGGACTAGCGGGGGGGATATCCTACGAGCAGTACTTC,CASRGLAGGISYEQYF
-,TRBJ2-2,-,12,TRBV28,TGTGCCAGCGGAAAGAACACCGGGGAGCTGTTTTTT,CASGKNTGELFF
TRBD2,TRBJ2-7,many,14,TRBV11-3,TGTGCCAGCAGCTTAATTACTAGCGTCCACGAGCAGTACTTC,CASSLITSVHEQYF
-,TRBJ1-2,many,16,TRBV7-8,TGTGCCAGCAGCTTGCCCCGGGGCAGCGACAACTATGGCTACACCTTC,CASSLPRGSDNYGYTF
TRBD2,TRBJ2-5,many,17,TRBV11-2,TGTGCCAGCAGCCCCCAGGGGACTAGCGGGGGGGCTAAGACCCAGTACTTC,CASSPQGTSGGAKTQYF
TRBD1,TRBJ2-7,many,13,TRBV7-8,TGTGCCAGCAGCCGGACAGGGGGCAACGAGCAGTACTTC,CASSRTGGNEQYF
-,TRBJ2-3,many,12,TRBV11-2,TGTGCCAGCAGGAGAAGTGCAGATACGCAGTATTTT,CASRRSADTQYF
TRBD2,TRBJ2-7,many,13,TRBV19,TGTGCCAGTAGAGGTAGCGGGACCTACGAGCAGTACTTC,CASRGSGTYEQYF
-,TRBJ1-5,many,17,TRBV7-2,TGTGCCAGCAGCTTAATGGCGGGGGGGAAAAGCAATCAGCCCCAGCATTTT,CASSLMAGGKSNQPQHF
TRBD1,TRBJ1-6,-,14,TRBV15,TGTGCCACCAGCAGAGTACAGGGGGATTCACCCCTCCACTTT,CATSRVQGDSPLHF
-,TRBJ2-5,medium-sized,14,TRBV7-2,TGTGCCAGCAGCTCCCGGGACGGCCAAGAGACCCAGTACTTC,CASSSRDGQETQYF
-,TRBJ1-1,few,14,TRBV9,TGTGCCAGCAGCCCTTGGACGGAGAACACTGAAGCTTTCTTT,CASSPWTENTEAFF
TRBD1,TRBJ1-2,many,16,TRBV11-3,TGTGCCAGCAGCCCAGGTGGGGACAGGGGGAACTATGGCTACACCTTC,CASSPGGDRGNYGYTF
-,TRBJ2-1,many,15,TRBV11-2,TGTGCCAGCAGCTTAGATCGGACCGCCAACAATGAGCAGTTCTTC,CASSLDRTANNEQFF
-,TRBJ1-5,many,15,TRBV6-2/TRBV6-3,TGTGCCAGCAGTCCGGTCCTCCCAAGGAATCAGCCCCAGCATTTT,CASSPVLPRNQPQHF
TRBD1,TRBJ2-5,many,15,TRBV7-9,TGTGCCAGCAGCCGGACAGGGCTTAGTCAAGAGACCCAGTACTTC,CASSRTGLSQETQYF
TRBD1,TRBJ1-5,many,14,TRBV12-3/TRBV12-4,TGTGCCAGCAGTACCTCGCAGGGGGCCTTGCCCCAGCATTTT,CASSTSQGALPQHF
TRBD2,TRBJ2-7,-,15,TRBV6-6,TGTGCCAGCAGTTATTGGACTAGCGGGACCTACGAGCAGTACTTC,CASSYWTSGTYEQYF
-,TRBJ2-2,few,16,TRBV2,TGTGCCAGCAGTCGGAGGGGGCTTTCGAACACCGGGGAGCTGTTTTTT,CASSRRGLSNTGELFF
-,TRBJ2-7,many,19,TRBV18,TGTGCCAGCTCACCACTTCCCCGGACCGCTGGACCGCTCTCCTACGAGCAGTACTTC,CASSPLPRTAGPLSYEQYF